The clone carrying this T cell receptor (beta chain) was observed once. Only in-frame clones appear in the TCRdb table, and some are missing; sequencing was by immunoSEQ multiplex PCR. The sample includes about 4,300 clones, roughly 80% seen only once; the top ten take about 7%. This entry belongs to a study of graft-versus-host responses after intestinal transplantation. Whole-study context: Once they had received anti-thymocyte globulin induction, all recipients took tacrolimus and steroids for two to three years.

The starting material, graft tissue, was processed to release intraepithelial and lamina propria lymphocytes. The CDR3 contains 17 residues. V lost 0 bases to trimming and J lost 5 bases; unmatched junction nucleotides: 7. Germline values: CDR1 LNHNV, CDR2 YYDKDF (reference sequence). The sequencing used ileum tissue, collected 9 days after transplant. The TCR comes from a human patient who received an intestinal transplant, so some T cells may come from the graft donor. J is TRBJ2-2 and V is TRBV15, with 9 bases lining up with TRBD2. CDR3 nucleotides: TGTGCCACCAGCAGAGAGCCCCTAGCGGGGCAGACCGGGGAGCTGTTTTTT. Protein: CATSREPLAGQTGELFF.